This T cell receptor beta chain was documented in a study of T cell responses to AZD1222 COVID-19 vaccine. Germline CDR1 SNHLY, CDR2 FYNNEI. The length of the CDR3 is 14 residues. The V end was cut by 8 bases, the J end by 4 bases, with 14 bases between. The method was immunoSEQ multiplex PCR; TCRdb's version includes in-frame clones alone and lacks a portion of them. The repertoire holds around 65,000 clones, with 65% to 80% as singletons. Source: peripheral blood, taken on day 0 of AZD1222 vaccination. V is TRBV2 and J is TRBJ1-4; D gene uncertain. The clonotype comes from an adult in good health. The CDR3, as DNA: TGTGCCAGCTCCTCGGGTGGGGATAATGAAAAACTGTTTTTT. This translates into CASSSGGDNEKLFF.